The rows below give T cell receptor beta chains drawn from one sample of a study of PD-L1 blockade in urothelial cancer. Some clones are missing from TCRdb's copy, which holds only in-frame ones; the method was immunoSEQ multiplex PCR. The table shows 50,000 or so clones, with around 85% occurring only once. Here the sequenced sample was PBMCs, taken around atezolizumab (anti-PD-L1) treatment. The receptor source for this set is a man aged 45-65 years with urothelial cancer. The CDR3 runs from the conserved cysteine through the conserved F or W. D genes are given only for firm matches. The size of a clone is reported for some rows only, either as once, few or many, or as a class for expanded clones.

j_call clone_size d_call v_call cdr3_aa cdr3_nt
TRBJ2-5 - - TRBV5-4 CASSSRLGTQETQYF TGTGCCAGCAGCTCTCGGTTAGGGACTCAAGAGACCCAGTACTTC
TRBJ2-2 - TRBD2 TRBV5-4 CASSLTSGLTGELFF TGTGCCAGCAGCTTGACTAGCGGGCTTACCGGGGAGCTGTTTTTT
TRBJ2-7 - - TRBV7-2 CASSLASRDYEQYF TGTGCCAGCAGCTTAGCTTCTAGAGACTACGAGCAGTACTTC
TRBJ1-1 - - TRBV6-1 CASTLSGGRGAFF TGTGCCAGCACACTCAGCGGTGGGAGGGGGGCTTTCTTT
TRBJ2-5 - TRBD2 TRBV7-8 CASSRFTASGVGETQYF TGTGCCAGCAGCCGATTTACGGCTAGCGGGGTCGGGGAGACCCAGTACTTC
TRBJ1-4 once - TRBV5-4 CASSSDRSLNEKLFF TGTGCCAGCAGCTCCGACAGGAGTCTTAATGAAAAACTGTTTTTT
TRBJ2-3 - - TRBV5-6 CASRYAWAPDTQYF TGTGCCAGCAGATACGCCTGGGCCCCAGATACGCAGTATTTT
TRBJ1-1 - - TRBV6-1 CASRRGAFGTEAFF TGTGCCAGCAGACGGGGGGCTTTTGGCACTGAAGCTTTCTTT
TRBJ2-1 - - TRBV6-5 CASSYGAGSNEQFF TGTGCCAGCAGTTACGGGGCGGGAAGCAATGAGCAGTTCTTC
TRBJ1-2 - - TRBV5-8 CASSLPGRENYGYTF TGTGCCAGCAGCCTCCCTGGGAGGGAGAACTATGGCTACACCTTC
TRBJ2-3 - TRBD2 TRBV5-1 CADRAGEVSDTQYF TGCGCCGACCGAGCGGGAGAAGTCTCAGATACGCAGTATTTT
TRBJ1-5 - - TRBV10-3 CAISEARASRSNQPQHF TGTGCCATCAGTGAGGCCAGGGCAAGTCGGAGCAATCAGCCCCAGCATTTT
TRBJ2-6 - TRBD1 TRBV11-2 CASSLWGQGSGANVLTF TGTGCCAGCAGCTTATGGGGACAGGGGTCTGGGGCCAACGTCCTGACTTTC
TRBJ2-7 - - TRBV15 CATSSKPNYEQYF TGTGCCACCAGCAGTAAGCCAAATTACGAGCAGTACTTC
TRBJ2-7 - TRBD2 TRBV29-1 CSVEDMVAGGSLYEQYF TGCAGCGTTGAAGATATGGTAGCGGGAGGTTCTCTCTACGAGCAGTACTTC